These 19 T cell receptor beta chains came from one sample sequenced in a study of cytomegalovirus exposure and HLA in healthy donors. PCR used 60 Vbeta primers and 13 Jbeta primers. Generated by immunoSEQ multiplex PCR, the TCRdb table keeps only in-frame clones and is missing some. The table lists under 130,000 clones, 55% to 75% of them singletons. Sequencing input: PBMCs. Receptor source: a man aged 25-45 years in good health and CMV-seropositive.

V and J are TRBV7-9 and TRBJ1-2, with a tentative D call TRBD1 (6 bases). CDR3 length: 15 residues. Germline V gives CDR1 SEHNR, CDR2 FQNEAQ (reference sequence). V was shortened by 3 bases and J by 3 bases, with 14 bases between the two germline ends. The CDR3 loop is CASSFPGQPHYGYTF. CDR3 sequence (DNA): TGTGCCAGCAGCTTCCCGGGACAACCCCACTATGGCTACACCTTC.

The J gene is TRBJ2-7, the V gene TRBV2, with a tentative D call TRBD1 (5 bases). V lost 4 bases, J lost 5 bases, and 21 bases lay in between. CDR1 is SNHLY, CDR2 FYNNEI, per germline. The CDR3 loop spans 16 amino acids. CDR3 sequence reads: CASSGEPFWTLDEQYF. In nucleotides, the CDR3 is TGTGCCAGCAGTGGAGAGCCTTTTTGGACATTAGACGAGCAGTACTTC.

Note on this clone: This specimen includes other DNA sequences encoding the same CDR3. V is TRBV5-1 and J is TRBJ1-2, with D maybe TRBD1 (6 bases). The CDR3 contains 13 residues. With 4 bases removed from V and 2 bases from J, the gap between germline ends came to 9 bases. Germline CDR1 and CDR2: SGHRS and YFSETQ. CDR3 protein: CASSPDSNYGYTF. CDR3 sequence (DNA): TGCGCCAGCAGCCCGGACAGCAACTATGGCTACACCTTC.

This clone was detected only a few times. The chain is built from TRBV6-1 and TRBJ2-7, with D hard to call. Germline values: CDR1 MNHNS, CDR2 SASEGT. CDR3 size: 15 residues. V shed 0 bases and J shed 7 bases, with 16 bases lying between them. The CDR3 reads CASSEAPDLSAEQYF. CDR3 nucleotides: TGTGCCAGCAGTGAAGCTCCGGATCTCTCAGCGGAGCAGTACTTC.

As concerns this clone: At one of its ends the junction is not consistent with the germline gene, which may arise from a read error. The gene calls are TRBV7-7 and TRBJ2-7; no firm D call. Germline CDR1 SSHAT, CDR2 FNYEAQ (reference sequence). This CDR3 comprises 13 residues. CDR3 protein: CASSFGVAREQYF. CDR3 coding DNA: TGTGCTAGCAGCTTTGGAGTTGCTCGGGAGCAGTACTTC.

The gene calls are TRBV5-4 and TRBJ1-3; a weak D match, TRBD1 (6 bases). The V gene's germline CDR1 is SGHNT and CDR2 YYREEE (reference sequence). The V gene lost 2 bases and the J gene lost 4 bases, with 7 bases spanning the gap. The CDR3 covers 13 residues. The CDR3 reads CASSFDRGNTIYF. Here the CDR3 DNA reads TGTGCCAGCAGCTTTGACAGGGGAAACACCATATATTTT.

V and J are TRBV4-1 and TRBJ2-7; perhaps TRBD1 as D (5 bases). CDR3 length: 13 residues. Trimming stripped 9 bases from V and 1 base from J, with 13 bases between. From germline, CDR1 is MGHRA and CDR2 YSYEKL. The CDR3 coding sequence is TGCGCCAGTCAGGGTGTGGGGTCCTACGAGCAGTACTTC. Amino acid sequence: CASQGVGSYEQYF.

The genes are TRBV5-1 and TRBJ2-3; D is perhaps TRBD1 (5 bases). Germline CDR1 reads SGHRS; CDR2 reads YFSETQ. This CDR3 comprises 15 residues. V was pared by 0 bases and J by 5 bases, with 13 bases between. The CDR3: CASSLGTNPQDTQYF. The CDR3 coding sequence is TGCGCCAGCAGCTTGGGGACAAATCCTCAAGATACGCAGTATTTT.

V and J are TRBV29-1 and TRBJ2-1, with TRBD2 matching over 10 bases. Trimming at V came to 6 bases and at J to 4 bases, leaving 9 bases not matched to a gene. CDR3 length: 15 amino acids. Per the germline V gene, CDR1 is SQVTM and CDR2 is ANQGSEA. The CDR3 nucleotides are TGCAGCGTACGGTACAGCGGGGGGGGGTACAATGAGCAGTTCTTC. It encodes CSVRYSGGGYNEQFF.

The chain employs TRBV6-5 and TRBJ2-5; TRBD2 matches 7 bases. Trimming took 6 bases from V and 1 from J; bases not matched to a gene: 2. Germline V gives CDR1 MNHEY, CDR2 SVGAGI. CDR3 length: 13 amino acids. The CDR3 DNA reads TGTGCCAGCAGGGCTAGCGGCCAAGAGACCCAGTACTTC. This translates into CASRASGQETQYF.

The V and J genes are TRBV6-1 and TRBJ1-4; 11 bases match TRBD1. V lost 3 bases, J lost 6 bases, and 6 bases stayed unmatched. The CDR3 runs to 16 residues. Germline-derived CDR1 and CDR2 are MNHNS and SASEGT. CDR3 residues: CASSERPGQGDEKLFF. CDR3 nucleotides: TGTGCCAGCAGTGAGCGGCCGGGACAGGGGGATGAAAAACTGTTTTTT.

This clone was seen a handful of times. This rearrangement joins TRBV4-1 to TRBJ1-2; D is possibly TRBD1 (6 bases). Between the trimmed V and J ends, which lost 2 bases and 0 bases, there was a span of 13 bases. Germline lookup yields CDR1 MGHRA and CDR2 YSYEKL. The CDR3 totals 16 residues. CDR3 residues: CASSQPGQSPNYGYTF. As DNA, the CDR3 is TGCGCCAGCAGCCAACCTGGACAGTCTCCTAACTATGGCTACACCTTC.

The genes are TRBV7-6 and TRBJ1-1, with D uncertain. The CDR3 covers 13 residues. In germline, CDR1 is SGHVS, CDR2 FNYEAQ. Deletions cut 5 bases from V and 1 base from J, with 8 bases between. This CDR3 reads CASSRVPNTEAFF. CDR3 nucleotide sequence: TGTGCCAGCAGCCGGGTCCCGAACACTGAAGCTTTCTTT.

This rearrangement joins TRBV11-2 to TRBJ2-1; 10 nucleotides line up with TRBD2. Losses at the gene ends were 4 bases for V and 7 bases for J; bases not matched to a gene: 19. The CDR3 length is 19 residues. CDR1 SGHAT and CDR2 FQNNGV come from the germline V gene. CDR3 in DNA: TGTGCCAGCAGCTCCCCAAGGTTGTCGAGCGGGGGGGCCGTGAATGAGCAGTTCTTC. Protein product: CASSSPRLSSGGAVNEQFF.

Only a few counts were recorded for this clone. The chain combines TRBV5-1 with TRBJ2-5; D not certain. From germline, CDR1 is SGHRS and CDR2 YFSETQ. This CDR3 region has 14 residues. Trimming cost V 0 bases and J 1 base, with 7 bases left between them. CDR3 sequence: CASSLAWAQETQYF. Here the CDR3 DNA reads TGCGCCAGCAGCTTGGCCTGGGCCCAAGAGACCCAGTACTTC.

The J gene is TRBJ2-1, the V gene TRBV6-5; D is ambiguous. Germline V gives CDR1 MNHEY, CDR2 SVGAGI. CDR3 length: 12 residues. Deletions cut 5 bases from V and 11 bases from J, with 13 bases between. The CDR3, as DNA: TGTGCCAGCAGTGAGTGGGCCCAAAAGCAGTTCTTC. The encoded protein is CASSEWAQKQFF.

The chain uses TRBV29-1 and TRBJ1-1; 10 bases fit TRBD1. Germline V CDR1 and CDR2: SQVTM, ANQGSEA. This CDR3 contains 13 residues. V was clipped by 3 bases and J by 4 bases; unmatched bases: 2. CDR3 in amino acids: CSVERTGGTEAFF. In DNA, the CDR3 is TGCAGCGTTGAGAGGACAGGGGGCACTGAAGCTTTCTTT.

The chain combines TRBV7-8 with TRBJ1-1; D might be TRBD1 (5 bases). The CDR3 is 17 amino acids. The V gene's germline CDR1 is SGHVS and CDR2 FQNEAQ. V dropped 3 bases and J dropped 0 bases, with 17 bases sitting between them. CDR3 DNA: TGTGCCAGCAGCTTTGGGGGGACTTACTCTATGAACACTGAAGCTTTCTTT. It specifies CASSFGGTYSMNTEAFF. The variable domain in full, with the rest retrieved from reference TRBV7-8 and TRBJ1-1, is GAGVSQSPRYKVAKRGQDVALRCDPISGHVSLFWYQQALGQGPEFLTYFQNEAQLDKSGLPSDRFFAERPEGSVSTLKIQRTQQEDSAVYLCASSFGGTYSMNTEAFFGQGTRLTVV.

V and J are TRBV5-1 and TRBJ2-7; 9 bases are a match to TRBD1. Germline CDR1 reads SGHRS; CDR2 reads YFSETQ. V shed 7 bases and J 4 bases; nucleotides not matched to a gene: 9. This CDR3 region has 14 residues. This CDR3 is CASVQGALTYEQYF. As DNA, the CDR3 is TGCGCCAGCGTACAGGGGGCGCTTACATACGAGCAGTACTTC.